This TCR beta chain emerged from a study of molecular identifiers for immune sequencing clone quantification. There are many counts of this clonotype. TCRdb re-called the PCR reads with MiXCR, one entry per CDR3 protein. Among some 96,000 distinct CDR3 sequences listed, 24% were seen once. In germline, CDR1 is MDHEN, CDR2 SYDVKM. The CDR3 is 12 amino acids. V gave up 5 bases and J gave up 9 bases, with 12 bases separating them. The specimen sequenced was naive CD8+ T cells from blood, with Jurkat cell RNA spiked in. The subset here: FACS-sorted CD8+CD4-CCR7+CD45RA+ naive T cells. The receptor was derived from a human donor in good health. Some libraries in this study had Jurkat cell RNA spiked in. The V call is TRBV28, the J call TRBJ2-3; no clear D. CDR3 sequence reads: CASSSLGETQYF. The CDR3 DNA sequence: TGTGCCAGCAGTAGCCTAGGAGAGACGCAGTATTTT.